This TCR beta chain was profiled in a study of shared clonotypes between healthy human individuals. General study findings and limits: Measured sharing among donors was expected to vary with sequencing depth.

The naive CD8 fraction comprised CD45RO-negative cells positively selected for CCR7 and excluded terminally differentiated effector memory CD45RA+ cells. The germline CDR1 and CDR2 sequences are SQVTM and ANQGSEA. The length of the CDR3 is 12 residues. The V gene lost 4 bases and the J gene lost 2 bases, with 8 bases spanning the gap. Only in-frame clones appear in the TCRdb table, and some are missing; sequencing was by immunoSEQ multiplex PCR. The sample has approximately 2,000,000 clones; 90% to 95% are singletons. On this clone: The antigen is undetermined.

The chain employs TRBV29-1 and TRBJ1-2; no clear D. Sequencing was done on a sample of naive CD8+ T cells from PBMCs. The TCR originated in a man aged 18 to 30 in good health. Some clones in this sample may be carry-over from other donors' samples. As DNA, the CDR3 is TGCAGCGTTGGAGAACCGAACTATGGCTACACCTTC. Encoded protein: CSVGEPNYGYTF.